Given below is one T cell receptor beta chain in context. The sample belongs to a study of technical replicates of blood from several donors. Assay used: immunoSEQ multiplex PCR; TCRdb lists only in-frame clones, some missing. The repertoire has tens of thousands of clones, just over 90% of them found once; the top ten carry 0.24%. The germline V and J ends were trimmed by 5 bases and 4 bases, with 6 bases remaining between them. Germline loops: CDR1 LNHDA, CDR2 SQIVND (reference sequence). This CDR3 comprises 13 residues. The rearrangement joins TRBV19 to TRBJ2-6; no clear D gene. Sequencing was carried out using T cells isolated from PBMCs. The receptor was isolated from a human donor in good health. CDR3 in DNA: TGTGCCAGTAGTCCCCTGGGGGCCAACGTCCTGACTTTC. Its protein is CASSPLGANVLTF. The variable domain in full, with the rest retrieved from reference TRBV19 and TRBJ2-6, is DGGITQSPKYLFRKEGQNVTLSCEQNLNHDAMYWYRQDPGQGLRLIYYSQIVNDFQKGDIAEGYSVSREKKESFPLTVTSAQKNPTAFYLCASSPLGANVLTFGAGSRLTVL.